Each of the 7 T cell receptor beta chains below was sequenced from the same sample in a study of OX40 agonist ivuxolimab in advanced cancers. Assay: immunoSEQ multiplex PCR; the TCRdb copy retains only in-frame clones and omits some. The profile shows about 26,000 clones, more than 80% of them singletons. The material sequenced was CD4+ or CD8+ T cells sorted from blood, taken in a trial of the OX40 agonist ivuxolimab. These receptors came from an adult with an advanced solid tumor such as melanoma, head and neck, liver or kidney cancer.

The J gene is TRBJ1-3, the V gene TRBV5-4, with TRBD1 matching over 10 bases. Per germline, CDR1 SGHNT and CDR2 YYREEE (reference sequence). The CDR3 consists of 15 residues. The V gene end was trimmed by 4 bases and the J gene end by 3 bases; junction bases not matched to a gene: 4. CDR3 DNA: TGTGCCAGCAGCCCCGGGACAGGGGTTGGAAACACCATATATTTT. This translates into CASSPGTGVGNTIYF.

This chain joins TRBV6-1 and TRBJ2-7, with D unclear. Germline CDR1 reads MNHNS; CDR2 reads SASEGT. CDR3 length: 13 residues. Trimming pared 6 bases from V and 3 bases from J, leaving 12 bases between. The DNA for the CDR3 is TGTGCCAGCAGCGCCGGCGAGGACTACGAGCAGTACTTC. Its protein product is CASSAGEDYEQYF.

The chain combines TRBV7-9 with TRBJ2-2; D gene uncertain. Trimming pared 3 bases from V and 7 bases from J, leaving 12 bases between. Germline lookup yields CDR1 SEHNR and CDR2 FQNEAQ (reference sequence). The CDR3 totals 14 residues. The CDR3 DNA is TGTGCCAGCAGCTTGGTGGAAAGTGGCGGGGAGCTGTTTTTT. This sequence encodes CASSLVESGGELFF. Full variable domain (outside the CDR3, taken from reference TRBV7-9 and TRBJ2-2): DTGVSQNPRHKITKRGQNVTFRCDPISEHNRLYWYRQTLGQGPEFLTYFQNEAQLEKSRLLSDRFSAERPKGSFSTLEIQRTEQGDSAMYLCASSLVESGGELFFGEGSRLTVL.

This chain uses TRBV9 with TRBJ2-1, with TRBD1 identical over 12 bases. CDR3 length equals 16 residues. The V segment lost 4 bases and the J segment 8 bases; nucleotides outside the gene matches: 10. The germline V gene encodes CDR1 SGDLS and CDR2 YYNGEE. The chain's CDR3 is CASSPFSGQGAHEQFF. In DNA, the CDR3 is TGTGCCAGCAGCCCTTTCTCGGGACAGGGGGCTCATGAGCAGTTCTTC.

The CDR3 loop reads CASSIFGSGANVLTF. The CDR3 DNA sequence: TGTGCCAGTAGTATTTTCGGATCTGGGGCCAACGTCCTGACTTTC. The rearrangement joins TRBV19 to TRBJ2-6, with unresolved D. The CDR3 has 15 residues. The V gene's germline CDR1 is LNHDA and CDR2 SQIVND (reference sequence). V dropped 3 bases and J dropped 1 base, with 7 bases sitting between them.

The chain uses TRBV25-1 and TRBJ1-1; the D gene is possibly TRBD1 (5 bases). From germline, CDR1 is MGHDK and CDR2 SYGVNS. Between the trimmed V and J ends, which lost 1 base and 2 bases, there was a span of 11 bases. This CDR3 is 15 amino acids long. The CDR3 sequence is CASSESLGVNTEAFF. The CDR3 DNA reads as TGTGCCAGCAGTGAATCTTTAGGGGTTAACACTGAAGCTTTCTTT.

This clone was observed a handful of times. The chain employs TRBV27 and TRBJ1-2; 7 bases map to TRBD1. With V trimmed by 5 bases and J by 2 bases, 5 bases remained unmatched. This CDR3 region has 14 residues. CDR1 is MNHEY, CDR2 SMNVEV, per germline (reference sequence). The chain's CDR3 is CASSQGGQNYGYTF. The CDR3 DNA reads as TGTGCCAGCAGTCAGGGGGGACAGAACTATGGCTACACCTTC.